Below, 5 T cell receptor beta chains from the same sample are listed, as sequenced in a study of cytomegalovirus exposure and HLA in healthy donors (dated by TCRdb to the late 2010s). Receptor libraries were prepared by the immunoSEQ multiplex PCR assay. For the multiplex PCR, a mixture combining 60 forward primers for TCR Vbeta segments and 13 reverse primers for TCR Jbeta segments was used. Entries here come from immuneACCESS through TCRdb and include only in-frame sequences with V and J called. Some clones fail to appear in such tables; in the studies checked, an unresolved V gene covers under half of the shortfall, and the cause of the remainder is unknown. Here the sample has approximately 160,000 clones; roughly 65% occur a single time. The top ten clonotypes cover roughly 4.4% of the sample. The sequencing input was PBMCs. The origin of the receptors is a woman under 30 in good health and CMV-seropositive.

The chain combines TRBV29-1 with TRBJ2-5; D may be TRBD1 (6 bases). Gene TRBJ2-7 matches the end of the DNA better, so the J call may be wrong. The V gene's germline CDR1 is SQVTM and CDR2 ANQGSEA. The CDR3 length is 14 residues. CDR3: CSALGDRFRYEQYF. The DNA of the CDR3 is TGCAGCGCGTTGGGTGACAGGTTTCGATACGAGCAGTACTTC.

CDR3 nucleotides: TGCAGCGTCGCCGGGACAGGGGGGTCTGAAGCTTTCTTT. It is translated as CSVAGTGGSEAFF. V usage is TRBV29-1 and J usage is TRBJ1-1; TRBD1 matches 11 bases. CDR3 length: 13 residues. Per the germline V gene, CDR1 is SQVTM and CDR2 is ANQGSEA. The ends lost 6 bases at V and 6 bases at J; junction bases unmatched: 6.

V and J are TRBV27 and TRBJ2-2; tentative D call: TRBD1 (5 bases). Looked up from germline, CDR1 is MNHEY and CDR2 is SMNVEV (reference sequence). The CDR3 has 15 amino acids. Between the trimmed V and J ends, which lost 1 base and 5 bases, there was a span of 11 bases. The CDR3 sequence is CASSLWTPETGELFF. CDR3 bases: TGTGCCAGCAGTTTATGGACACCCGAAACCGGGGAGCTGTTTTTT.

The V gene is TRBV27, the J gene TRBJ1-3; a possible D gene is TRBD1 (6 bases). Per the germline V gene, CDR1 is MNHEY and CDR2 is SMNVEV (reference sequence). The V gene lost 6 bases and the J gene lost 1 base, with 13 bases spanning the gap. The CDR3 runs 15 residues. The CDR3 spells CASRRTGLSGNTIYF. CDR3 nucleotides: TGTGCCAGCAGGCGCACAGGGCTGTCTGGAAACACCATATATTTT.

J is TRBJ2-4 and V is TRBV5-6; the D gene is possibly TRBD1 (6 bases). Trimming pared 1 base from V and 0 bases from J, leaving 11 bases between. Per germline, CDR1 SGHDT and CDR2 YYEEEE. The CDR3 contains 16 residues. The CDR3 loop reads CASSLRGQLAKNIQYF. In DNA form, the CDR3 reads TGTGCCAGCAGCTTGAGGGGACAACTAGCCAAAAACATTCAGTACTTC.